One and the same sample provided the 25 T cell receptor beta chains below, sequenced in a study of blood T cell repertoires in COVID-19 (dated by TCRdb to about 2020). The library relied on the immunoSEQ multiplex PCR assay. The immuneACCESS repertoire file appears here via TCRdb, limited to in-frame rearrangements. These files lack a portion of the clones; in checked studies, under half of the deficit traces to unresolved V genes, and the cause of the others is not known. Recorded for this sample are hundreds of thousands of clones; roughly 88% of them occurred a single time. The ten largest clones add up to under 1.5% of the sample. Sequences were obtained from peripheral blood. The source is a woman in her 30s with active or convalescent COVID-19.

The CDR3 DNA sequence: TGTGCCAGCAGCCAAGACTTCGAGGGAAGCGGCGAGACCCAGTACTTC. Translating gives CASSQDFEGSGETQYF. V and J are TRBV3-1 (or the pseudogene TRBV3-2) and TRBJ2-5; a possible D gene is TRBD2 (5 bases). The germline gives CDR1 LGHDT, CDR2 YNNKEL (reference sequence). CDR3 length: 16 residues. V was trimmed by 0 bases and J by 5 bases, leaving 16 bases between them.

V is TRBV3-1 (or the pseudogene TRBV3-2) and J is TRBJ2-5, with a weak D call TRBD1 (6 bases). CDR3 length equals 14 residues. From germline, CDR1 is LGHDT and CDR2 YNNKEL (reference sequence). V gave up 4 bases and J gave up 0 bases, with 9 bases separating them. CDR3 sequence (DNA): TGTGCCAGCAGCCTGGGGGCGAACCAAGAGACCCAGTACTTC. It yields the protein CASSLGANQETQYF.

The chain has TRBV27 and TRBJ1-2, with D unclear. The V end lost 0 bases, the J end lost 9 bases, and 17 bases lay between the germline ends. Germline V gene lookup returns CDR1 MNHEY and CDR2 SMNVEV (reference sequence). The CDR3 loop spans 15 amino acids. CDR3: CASSLSLGISGSYTF. The CDR3 DNA sequence: TGTGCCAGCAGTTTATCTTTAGGGATTTCGGGGAGCTACACCTTC.

This chain joins TRBV5-1 and TRBJ1-1; D is unresolved. Trimming removed 3 bases at V and 0 bases at J, with 18 bases between. Germline-derived CDR1 and CDR2 are SGHRS and YFSETQ. This CDR3 comprises 17 residues. CDR3 protein: CASSSQPTLTVNTEAFF. The CDR3 DNA reads TGCGCCAGCAGCTCCCAACCAACCCTTACAGTGAACACTGAAGCTTTCTTT.

This rearrangement joins TRBV6-4 to TRBJ2-7; tentative D call: TRBD2 (6 bases). V lost 3 bases and J 6 bases, leaving 18 bases between the germline ends. The germline CDR1 and CDR2 sequences are MRHNA and SNTAGT. The CDR3 has 15 amino acids. CDR3 residues: CASSDIAEPISEQYF. Written as DNA, the CDR3 is TGTGCCAGCAGTGATATAGCGGAGCCGATCAGCGAGCAGTACTTC.

The chain has TRBV9 and TRBJ2-5; 13 bases map to TRBD2. This CDR3 is 17 amino acids long. Unmatched junction bases numbered 5, after V lost 3 bases and J lost 0 bases. Germline V gene lookup returns CDR1 SGDLS and CDR2 YYNGEE. CDR3: CASSAGTSGVYQETQYF. The CDR3 nucleotides read TGTGCCAGCAGCGCCGGGACTAGCGGGGTCTACCAAGAGACCCAGTACTTC.

V gene TRBV5-8 combines with J gene TRBJ1-2; 8 nucleotides agree with TRBD1. Germline trimming cut 2 bases from V and 4 bases from J; bases unmatched to any gene: 4. There are 14 residues in the CDR3. CDR1 and CDR2 (germline): SGHTS, YDEGEE. The CDR3 DNA sequence: TGTGCCAGCAGCTTATCCGGGACAGGCTATGGCTACACCTTC. It codes for CASSLSGTGYGYTF.

The V call is TRBV11-3, the J call TRBJ2-5, with D tentatively TRBD1 (5 bases). The CDR3 spans 14 residues. The germline gives CDR1 SGHNT, CDR2 YENEEA. V was pared by 1 base and J by 2 bases, with 8 bases between. CDR3 region: CASSLGGAQETQYF. The DNA for the CDR3 is TGTGCCAGCAGCTTAGGTGGGGCGCAAGAGACCCAGTACTTC.

V usage is TRBV19 and J usage is TRBJ2-2; TRBD1 is a possible D gene (5 bases). V shed 6 bases and J shed 4 bases, with 12 bases lying between them. This CDR3 has 14 residues. The V gene's germline CDR1 is LNHDA and CDR2 SQIVND (reference sequence). The CDR3 nucleotides are TGTGCCAGTAGAATGGGGCAGACCACCGGGGAGCTGTTTTTT. This sequence encodes CASRMGQTTGELFF.

This chain connects TRBV3-1 (or the pseudogene TRBV3-2) to TRBJ2-1; D remains unclear. V lost 0 bases and J lost 10, with 10 bases in between. Germline CDR1 and CDR2: LGHDT and YNNKEL (reference sequence). This CDR3 contains 13 residues. DNA of the CDR3: TGTGCCAGCAGCCAAGATCGCGGCCGGGAGCAGTTCTTC. Translating gives CASSQDRGREQFF.

The chain is built from TRBV4-1 and TRBJ2-4; 9 nucleotides match TRBD1. This CDR3 contains 13 residues. The V and J ends lost 3 bases and 9 bases, in that order; junction bases with no gene match: 3. Germline loops: CDR1 MGHRA, CDR2 YSYEKL. The CDR3 DNA reads TGCGCCAGCAGCCAGGGGACAGGGTCCATTCAGTACTTC. Translating gives CASSQGTGSIQYF.

This chain joins TRBV19 and TRBJ1-1; TRBD1 aligns across 11 bases. Germline assignment: CDR1 LNHDA and CDR2 SQIVND (reference sequence). CDR3 size: 16 residues. The J segment lost 5 bases and the V segment lost 1 base, leaving 6 bases of the junction unmatched. CDR3 sequence: CASSIGLGQGETEAFF. CDR3 nucleotides: TGTGCCAGTAGTATAGGCCTGGGACAGGGGGAGACTGAAGCTTTCTTT.

This chain links TRBV6-1 with TRBJ1-5; the D is unclear. The V and J ends lost 0 bases and 0 bases respectively, with 9 bases between them. Per germline, CDR1 MNHNS and CDR2 SASEGT. The CDR3 totals 16 residues. CDR3 region: CASSEAQAYSNQPQHF. The CDR3 bases are TGTGCCAGCAGTGAAGCGCAGGCGTATAGCAATCAGCCCCAGCATTTT.

This rearrangement joins TRBV7-2 to TRBJ1-4, with D possibly TRBD1 on 5 matching bases. The V end lost 3 bases, the J end lost 4 bases, and 15 bases lay between the germline ends. The CDR3 is 16 amino acids. The germline CDR1 and CDR2 sequences are SGHTA and FQGNSA. CDR3 in amino acids: CASSFPLGLGNEKLFF. As DNA, the CDR3 is TGTGCCAGCAGCTTCCCGTTGGGGCTTGGTAATGAAAAACTGTTTTTT. The whole variable domain, remainder taken from reference TRBV7-2 and TRBJ1-4, is GAGVSQSPSNKVTEKGKDVELRCDPISGHTALYWYRQSLGQGLEFLIYFQGNSAPDKSGLPSDRFSAERTGGSVSTLTIQRTQQEDSAVYLCASSFPLGLGNEKLFFGSGTQLSVL.

The CDR3 coding sequence is TGTGCCACCCGCGAGAATCGGGGGGCGGTTTCGAGACTCTATGGCTACACCTTC. Residues: CATRENRGAVSRLYGYTF. The gene calls are TRBV19 and TRBJ1-2; D might be TRBD1 (6 bases). V shed 10 bases and J shed 4 bases, with 31 bases lying between them. This CDR3 is 18 amino acids long. Germline V gene data show CDR1 as LNHDA and CDR2 as SQIVND (reference sequence).

The CDR3 protein is CASSLRTSGGTDTQYF. The CDR3 nucleotides read TGTGCCAGCAGCCTAAGGACTAGCGGGGGCACAGATACGCAGTATTTT. The chain is built from TRBV3-1 (or the pseudogene TRBV3-2) and TRBJ2-3, with 12 bases identical to TRBD2. The CDR3 contains 16 residues. In germline, CDR1 is LGHDT, CDR2 YNNKEL (reference sequence). Germline trimming cut 4 bases from V and 1 base from J; bases unmatched to any gene: 3.

The chain couples TRBV5-1 to TRBJ2-1, with 8 positions matching TRBD2. CDR1 is SGHRS and CDR2 is YFSETQ in the germline V gene. The CDR3 covers 14 residues. J lost 2 bases, V lost 7 bases, and 5 bases had no gene match. This CDR3 is CASAPGLAYNEQFF. The DNA for the CDR3 is TGCGCCAGCGCTCCGGGACTAGCCTACAATGAGCAGTTCTTC.

This chain connects TRBV5-1 to TRBJ2-3, with D tentatively TRBD2 (5 bases). V was shortened by 6 bases and J by 6 bases, with 14 bases between the two germline ends. CDR1 and CDR2 from the germline V gene are SGHRS and YFSETQ. This CDR3 is built from 13 residues. This CDR3 reads CASNVLAGDTQYF. The CDR3 nucleotides are TGCGCCAGCAACGTCCTAGCCGGCGATACGCAGTATTTT.

This chain links TRBV11-2 with TRBJ2-3; 7 nucleotides align to TRBD2. Unmatched junction bases numbered 5, after V lost 3 bases and J lost 2 bases. The CDR3 is 15 amino acids. Germline V CDR1 and CDR2: SGHAT, FQNNGV. CDR3 loop: CASSFWGTTTDTQYF. The CDR3 nucleotides are TGTGCCAGCAGCTTTTGGGGGACTACCACAGATACGCAGTATTTT.

The J gene is TRBJ1-2, the V gene TRBV18; no reliable D call. Trimming removed 6 bases from V and 8 bases from J, with 7 bases in between. Germline-derived CDR1 and CDR2 are KGHSH and LQKENI. The CDR3 totals 10 residues. The CDR3 here is CASSPSGYTF. The CDR3 bases are TGTGCCAGCTCCCCCTCCGGCTACACCTTC.

This sequence joins TRBV19 and TRBJ1-4; 8 bases map to TRBD1. CDR3 length equals 16 residues. CDR1 is LNHDA, CDR2 SQIVND, per germline (reference sequence). V lost 4 bases to trimming and J lost 8 bases; unmatched junction nucleotides: 12. The CDR3 loop is CASSTRPTGVGEKLFF. In DNA, the CDR3 is TGTGCCAGTAGTACCCGCCCGACAGGGGTTGGGGAAAAACTGTTTTTT.

V and J are TRBV2 and TRBJ1-5; 9 nucleotides agree with TRBD1. The CDR3 has 13 residues. Trimming at V came to 9 bases and at J to 7 bases, leaving 7 bases not matched to a gene. Germline CDR1 SNHLY, CDR2 FYNNEI. CDR3 in amino acids: CASRETGGQPQHF. CDR3 bases: TGTGCCAGTAGGGAGACAGGGGGGCAGCCCCAGCATTTT.

The chain joins TRBV19 to TRBJ1-1; no reliable D call. The germline CDR1 and CDR2 sequences are LNHDA and SQIVND (reference sequence). V was shortened by 3 bases and J by 0 bases, with 8 bases between the two germline ends. The CDR3 totals 14 residues. CDR3 amino acids: CASSIGALNTEAFF. The CDR3, as DNA: TGTGCCAGTAGTATCGGTGCACTGAACACTGAAGCTTTCTTT.

V and J are TRBV19 and TRBJ1-4; tentative D call: TRBD1 (6 bases). The CDR3 spans 15 residues. Germline assignment: CDR1 LNHDA and CDR2 SQIVND (reference sequence). V was pared by 4 bases and J by 5 bases, with 14 bases between. The CDR3 sequence: CASSTNRVGNEKLFF. CDR3 DNA: TGTGCCAGTAGTACCAACAGGGTAGGAAATGAAAAACTGTTTTTT.

The gene calls are TRBV6-1 and TRBJ1-2; D remains ambiguous. V gave up 3 bases and J gave up 4 bases, with 18 bases separating them. Germline CDR1 and CDR2: MNHNS and SASEGT. CDR3 length equals 16 residues. In DNA form, the CDR3 reads TGTGCCAGCAGTGATGCAGGTATAGGCTTCTCCTATGGCTACACCTTC. It translates to CASSDAGIGFSYGYTF.